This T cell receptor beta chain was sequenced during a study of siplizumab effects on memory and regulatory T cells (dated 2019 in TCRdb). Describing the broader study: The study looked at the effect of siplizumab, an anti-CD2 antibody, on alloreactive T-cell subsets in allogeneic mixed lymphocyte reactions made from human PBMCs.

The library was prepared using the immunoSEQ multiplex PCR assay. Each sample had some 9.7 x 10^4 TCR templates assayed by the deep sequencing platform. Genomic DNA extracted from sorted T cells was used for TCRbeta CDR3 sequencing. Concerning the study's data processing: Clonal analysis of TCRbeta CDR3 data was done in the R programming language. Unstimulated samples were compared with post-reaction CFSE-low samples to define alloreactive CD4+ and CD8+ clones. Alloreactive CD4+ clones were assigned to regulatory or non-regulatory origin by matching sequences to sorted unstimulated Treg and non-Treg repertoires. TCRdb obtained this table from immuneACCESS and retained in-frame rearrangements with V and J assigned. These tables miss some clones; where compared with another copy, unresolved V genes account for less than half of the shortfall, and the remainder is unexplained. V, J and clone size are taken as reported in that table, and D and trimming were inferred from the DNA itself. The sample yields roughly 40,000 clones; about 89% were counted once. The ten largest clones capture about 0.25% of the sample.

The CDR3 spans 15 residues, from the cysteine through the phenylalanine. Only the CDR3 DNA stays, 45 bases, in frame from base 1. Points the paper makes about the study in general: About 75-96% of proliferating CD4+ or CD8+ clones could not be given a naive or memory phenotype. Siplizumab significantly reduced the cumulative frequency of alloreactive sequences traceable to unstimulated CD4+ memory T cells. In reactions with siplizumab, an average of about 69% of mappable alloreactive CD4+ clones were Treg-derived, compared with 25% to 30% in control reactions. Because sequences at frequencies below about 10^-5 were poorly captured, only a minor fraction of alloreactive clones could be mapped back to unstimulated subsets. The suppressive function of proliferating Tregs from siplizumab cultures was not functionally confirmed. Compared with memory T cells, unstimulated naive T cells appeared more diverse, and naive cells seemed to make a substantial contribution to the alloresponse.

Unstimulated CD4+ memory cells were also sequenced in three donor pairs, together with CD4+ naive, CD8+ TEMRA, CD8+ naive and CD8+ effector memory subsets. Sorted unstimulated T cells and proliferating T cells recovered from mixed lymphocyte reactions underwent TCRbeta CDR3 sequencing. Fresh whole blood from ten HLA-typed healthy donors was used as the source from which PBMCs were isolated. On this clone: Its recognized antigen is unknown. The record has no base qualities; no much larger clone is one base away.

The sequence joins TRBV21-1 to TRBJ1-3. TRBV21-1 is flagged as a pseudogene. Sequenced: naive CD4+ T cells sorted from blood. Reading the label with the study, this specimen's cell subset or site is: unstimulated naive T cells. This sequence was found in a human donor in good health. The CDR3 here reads CASSTNSGREGTIYF. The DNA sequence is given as TGTGCCAGCAGCACCAACAGCGGACGAGAGGGCACCATATATTTT.